The clone carrying this T cell receptor (beta chain) was picked up a small number of times. In TCRdb, the 5' RACE reads were re-called with MiXCR into one record per CDR3 protein. The table records more than 600,000 distinct CDR3 sequences, about 20% of them present only once. This specimen comes from a study of identical twins. Per germline, CDR1 SGHRS and CDR2 YFSETQ. The CDR3 consists of 14 residues. V lost 2 bases, J lost 1 base, and 9 bases lay in between. The same sample was also studied in work on T cells expressing NK-cell markers.

The rearrangement links TRBV5-1 to TRBJ1-1; unclear D gene. What was sequenced was PBMCs. This clonotype was obtained from a woman between 18 and 30 years old in good health. In nucleotides, the CDR3 is TGCGCCAGCAGCTTCCAGGAGCCGAACACTGAAGCTTTCTTT. Encoded protein: CASSFQEPNTEAFF.